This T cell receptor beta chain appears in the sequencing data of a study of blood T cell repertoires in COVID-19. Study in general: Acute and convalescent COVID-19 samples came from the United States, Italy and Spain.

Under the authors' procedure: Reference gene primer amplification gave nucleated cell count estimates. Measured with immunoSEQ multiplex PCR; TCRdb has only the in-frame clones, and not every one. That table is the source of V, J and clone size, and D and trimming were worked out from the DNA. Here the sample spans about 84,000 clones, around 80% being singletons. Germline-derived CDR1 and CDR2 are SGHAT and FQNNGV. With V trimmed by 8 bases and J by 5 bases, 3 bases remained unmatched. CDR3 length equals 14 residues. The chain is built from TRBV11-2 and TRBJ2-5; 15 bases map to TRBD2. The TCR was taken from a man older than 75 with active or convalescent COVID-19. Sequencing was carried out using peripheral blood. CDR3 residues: CASGLAGGHETQYF. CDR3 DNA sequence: TGTGCCAGCGGACTAGCGGGAGGGCATGAGACCCAGTACTTC.